Listed below are T cell receptor beta chains from one sample, sequenced in a study of T-cell memory formation after mild COVID-19. MiXCR, applied by TCRdb to the 5' RACE reads, yields one record per CDR3 protein. Of about 350,000 distinct CDR3 sequences in the sample, over 25% were seen once. The specimen was PBMCs or a T cell subset sorted from them (not recorded which). These receptors were taken from an adult woman who had mild COVID-19 (a few samples of this study predate the infection). Cell type and time point are not known. Both conserved end residues are part of each CDR3. The D gene is left open where the match is weak. Size is stated for part of the rows, as once, few or many counts, or as a class when the clone is expanded.

v_call,clone_size,d_call,j_call,cdr3_nt,cdr3_aa
TRBV21-1,-,-,TRBJ2-5,TGTGCCCGGGATACAGGGGGTCGCACCCAAGAGACCCAGTACTTC,CARDTGGRTQETQYF
TRBV24-1,-,-,TRBJ2-7,TGTGCCACCTCAGGGACAAGGCCCTACGAGCAGTACTTC,CATSGTRPYEQYF
TRBV5-1,few,-,TRBJ2-7,TGCGCCAGCAGCTTGTATCAGGGCTCCTACGAGCAGTACTTC,CASSLYQGSYEQYF
TRBV5-1,many,-,TRBJ1-1,TGCGCCAGCAGCCCGGAGGGGAGGGCAGCGACCGAAGCTTTCTTT,CASSPEGRAATEAFF
TRBV7-3,few,-,TRBJ2-3,TGTGCCAGCAGCTTAGGGCTAGCTAAAAGTGGAGATACGCAGTATTTT,CASSLGLAKSGDTQYF
TRBV11-2,-,TRBD2,TRBJ2-5,TGTGCCAGCAGCTTATCTAGCGGGGGGAGTGAGACCCAGTACTTC,CASSLSSGGSETQYF
TRBV12-3/TRBV12-4,few,TRBD1,TRBJ1-2,TGTGCCAGCAGTCAACAGGGGCGGCGGGGCTATGGCTACACCTTC,CASSQQGRRGYGYTF
TRBV20-1,many,TRBD2,TRBJ2-2,TGCAGTGCTAGAGATCAACTAGCGGGAGACACCGGGGAGCTGTTTTTT,CSARDQLAGDTGELFF
TRBV6-5,-,TRBD2,TRBJ2-7,TGTGCCAGCAGTTACACGATGGCTAGCGGCTCCTACGAGCAGTACTTC,CASSYTMASGSYEQYF
TRBV4-2,-,-,TRBJ1-6,TGTGCCAGCAGCCAAGACGCAATGGGGAGAGATTCACCCCTCCACTTT,CASSQDAMGRDSPLHF
TRBV24-1,-,-,TRBJ2-1,TGTGCCACCAGTGATTTAGAGGGACGGTTCTTC,CATSDLEGRFF
TRBV20-1,few,-,TRBJ2-7,TGCAGTGCGGGCAGGGCTCACGAGCAGTACTTC,CSAGRAHEQYF
TRBV5-1,few,TRBD1,TRBJ2-5,TGCGCCAGCAGCGCGATGACAGGGGGGCAAGAGACCCAGTACTTC,CASSAMTGGQETQYF
TRBV9,many,TRBD2,TRBJ2-3,TGTGCCAGCAGCGTAGGACTAGCGGATACGCAGTATTTT,CASSVGLADTQYF
TRBV19,-,TRBD2,TRBJ2-1,TGTGCCAGTAGTATAGTCCCTAGCGGGATTGACAATGAGCAGTTCTTC,CASSIVPSGIDNEQFF
TRBV14,few,-,TRBJ2-6,TGTGCCAGCAGCCTTGAGACAGGCTCCACTGTGGCCAACGTCCTGACTTTC,CASSLETGSTVANVLTF
TRBV6-5,-,-,TRBJ1-4,TGTGCCAGCAGTTACTCCCCGGAAGGCGTGCTGTTTTTT,CASSYSPEGVLFF
TRBV6-1,-,TRBD2,TRBJ2-1,TGTGCCAGCAGTGATATACTAGCGGGCCAAGGCAATGAGCAGTTCTTC,CASSDILAGQGNEQFF
TRBV12-3/TRBV12-4,few,-,TRBJ1-1,TGTGCCAGCAGTTTACTGCGGGGGGAGGCGAACACTGAAGCTTTCTTT,CASSLLRGEANTEAFF
TRBV2,-,-,TRBJ2-7,TGTGCCAGCAGAAGGGTTTCCTACGAGCAGTACTTC,CASRRVSYEQYF
TRBV7-6,-,-,TRBJ2-3,TGTGCCAGCAGCCAGGACTACTACGATACGCAGTATTTT,CASSQDYYDTQYF
TRBV12-3/TRBV12-4,-,TRBD1,TRBJ1-2,TGTGCCAGCACCGCTGGACAGGGGTATGGCTACACCTTC,CASTAGQGYGYTF
TRBV18,few,TRBD2,TRBJ2-4,TGTGCCAGCTCACCTCCTAGCGGGACTGCCAAAAACATTCAGTACTTC,CASSPPSGTAKNIQYF
TRBV20-1,-,TRBD2,TRBJ2-7,TGCAGTGCAGAAGATCTGGTTGCGGGAGGGTACGAGCAGTACTTC,CSAEDLVAGGYEQYF
TRBV3-1,few,-,TRBJ2-3,TGTGCCAGCGCCCCGAGACGGACAGATACGCAGTATTTT,CASAPRRTDTQYF
TRBV28,-,TRBD1,TRBJ2-7,TGTGCCAGCAGTCCCAGGGGGCCTCCCTCCTACGAGCAGTACTTC,CASSPRGPPSYEQYF
TRBV20-1,-,-,TRBJ1-1,TGCAGTGCTAGGTGGCAGGGGACTGAAGCTTTCTTT,CSARWQGTEAFF
TRBV4-3,-,-,TRBJ2-1,TGCGCCAGCAGCCTCCTGCCGGGACCGTACAATGAGCAGTTCTTC,CASSLLPGPYNEQFF